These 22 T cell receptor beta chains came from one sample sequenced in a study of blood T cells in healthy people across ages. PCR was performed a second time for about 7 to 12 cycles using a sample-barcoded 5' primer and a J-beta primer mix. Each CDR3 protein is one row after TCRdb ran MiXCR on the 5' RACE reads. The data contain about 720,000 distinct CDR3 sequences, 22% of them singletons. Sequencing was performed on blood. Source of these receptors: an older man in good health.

The CDR3 loop reads CASSLTGEIYEQYF. CDR3 nucleotide sequence: TGCGCCAGCAGCCTCACAGGGGAGATCTACGAGCAGTACTTC. The chain uses TRBV5-1 and TRBJ2-7; TRBD1 matches at 7 bases. This CDR3 comprises 14 residues. Unmatched junction bases numbered 7, after V lost 4 bases and J lost 3 bases. Per germline, CDR1 SGHRS and CDR2 YFSETQ.

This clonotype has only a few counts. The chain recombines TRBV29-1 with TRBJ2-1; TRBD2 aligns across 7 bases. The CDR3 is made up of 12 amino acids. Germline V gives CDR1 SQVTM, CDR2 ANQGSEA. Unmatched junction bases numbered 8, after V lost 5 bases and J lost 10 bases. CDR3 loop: CSVLLGGPEQFF. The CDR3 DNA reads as TGCAGCGTTTTACTGGGAGGGCCCGAGCAGTTCTTC.

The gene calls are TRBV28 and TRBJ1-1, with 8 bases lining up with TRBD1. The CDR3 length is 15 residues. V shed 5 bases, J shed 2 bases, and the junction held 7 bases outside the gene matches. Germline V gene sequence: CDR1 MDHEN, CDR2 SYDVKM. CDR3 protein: CASSDRGIPNTEAFF. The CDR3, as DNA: TGTGCCAGCAGTGACAGGGGAATCCCTAACACTGAAGCTTTCTTT.

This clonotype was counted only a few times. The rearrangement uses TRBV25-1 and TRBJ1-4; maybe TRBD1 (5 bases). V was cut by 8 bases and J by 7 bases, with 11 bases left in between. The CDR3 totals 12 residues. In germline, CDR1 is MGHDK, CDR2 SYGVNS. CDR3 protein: CASQTRGEKLFF. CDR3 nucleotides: TGTGCCAGCCAGACAAGGGGTGAAAAACTGTTTTTT. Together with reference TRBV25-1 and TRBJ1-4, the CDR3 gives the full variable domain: EADIYQTPRYLVIGTGKKITLECSQTMGHDKMYWYQQDPGMELHLIHYSYGVNSTEKGDLSSESTVSRIRTEHFPLTLESARPSHTSQYLCASQTRGEKLFFGSGTQLSVL.

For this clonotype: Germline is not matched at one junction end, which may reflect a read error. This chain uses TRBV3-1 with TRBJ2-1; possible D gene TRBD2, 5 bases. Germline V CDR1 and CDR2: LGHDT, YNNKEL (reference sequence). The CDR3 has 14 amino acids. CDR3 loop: CASSWQGLADLLYF. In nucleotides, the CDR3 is TGTGCCAGCAGCTGGCAAGGTCTAGCCGACCTCTTGTACTTC.

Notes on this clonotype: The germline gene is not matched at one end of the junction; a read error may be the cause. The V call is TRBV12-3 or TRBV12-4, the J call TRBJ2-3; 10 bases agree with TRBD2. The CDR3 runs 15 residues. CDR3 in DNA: TGTGCCAGCAGTCTAGCGGGAGAGTTGGCAGATACGCAGTATTTT. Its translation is CASSLAGELADTQYF.

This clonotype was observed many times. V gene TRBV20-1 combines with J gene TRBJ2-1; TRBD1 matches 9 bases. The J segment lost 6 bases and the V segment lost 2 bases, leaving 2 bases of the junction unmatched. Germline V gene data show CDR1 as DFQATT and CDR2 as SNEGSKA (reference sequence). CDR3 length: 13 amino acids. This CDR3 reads CSARQTGGNEQFF. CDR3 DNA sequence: TGCAGTGCTAGACAGACAGGGGGCAATGAGCAGTTCTTC.

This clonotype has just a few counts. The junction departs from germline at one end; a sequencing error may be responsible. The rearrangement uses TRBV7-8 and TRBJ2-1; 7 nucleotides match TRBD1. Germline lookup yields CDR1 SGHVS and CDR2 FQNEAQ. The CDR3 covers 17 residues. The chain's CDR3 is CASNLEVLDRFSDEQFF. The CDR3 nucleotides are TGTGCCAGCAACTTAGAAGTATTGGACAGGTTTTCCGATGAGCAGTTCTTC.

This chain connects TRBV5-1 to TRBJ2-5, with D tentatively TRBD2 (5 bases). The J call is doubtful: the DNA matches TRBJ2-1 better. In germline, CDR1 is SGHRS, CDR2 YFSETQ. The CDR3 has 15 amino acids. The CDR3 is CASSRFERSNNEQFF. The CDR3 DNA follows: TGCGCCAGCAGCCGCTTTGAGCGGTCGAACAATGAGCAGTTCTTC.

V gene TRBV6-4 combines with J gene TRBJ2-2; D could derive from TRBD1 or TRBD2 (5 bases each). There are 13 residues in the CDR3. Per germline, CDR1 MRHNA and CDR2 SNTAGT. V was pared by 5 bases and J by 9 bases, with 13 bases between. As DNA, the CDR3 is TGTGCCAGCAGTCCTGATCGGGACCGGGAGCTGTTTTTT. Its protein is CASSPDRDRELFF.

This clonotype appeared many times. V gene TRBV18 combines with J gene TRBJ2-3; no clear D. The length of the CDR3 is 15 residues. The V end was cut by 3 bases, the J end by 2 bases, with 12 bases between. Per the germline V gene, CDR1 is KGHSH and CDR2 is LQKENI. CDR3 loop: CASSPARKPTDTQYF. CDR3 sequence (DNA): TGTGCCAGCTCACCGGCCCGAAAGCCCACAGATACGCAGTATTTT. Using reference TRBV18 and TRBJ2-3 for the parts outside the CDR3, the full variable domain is NAGVMQNPRHLVRRRGQEARLRCSPMKGHSHVYWYRQLPEEGLKFMVYLQKENIIDESGMPKERFSAEFPKEGPSILRIQQVVRGDSAAYFCASSPARKPTDTQYFGPGTRLTVL.

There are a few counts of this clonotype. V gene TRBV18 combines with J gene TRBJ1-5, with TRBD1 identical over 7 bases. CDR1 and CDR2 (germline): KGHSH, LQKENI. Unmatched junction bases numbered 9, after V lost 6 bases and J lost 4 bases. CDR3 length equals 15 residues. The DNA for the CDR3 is TGTGCCAGCTCGCCCGACAGGGTGCCGAATCAGCCCCAGCATTTT. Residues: CASSPDRVPNQPQHF. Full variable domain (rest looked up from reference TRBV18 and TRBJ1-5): NAGVMQNPRHLVRRRGQEARLRCSPMKGHSHVYWYRQLPEEGLKFMVYLQKENIIDESGMPKERFSAEFPKEGPSILRIQQVVRGDSAAYFCASSPDRVPNQPQHFGDGTRLSIL.

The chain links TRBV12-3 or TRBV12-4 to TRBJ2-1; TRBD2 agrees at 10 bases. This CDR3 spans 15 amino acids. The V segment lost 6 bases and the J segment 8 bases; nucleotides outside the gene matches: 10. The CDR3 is CASRPSGRALDEQFF. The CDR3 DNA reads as TGTGCCAGCAGGCCGAGCGGGAGGGCCCTCGATGAGCAGTTCTTC.

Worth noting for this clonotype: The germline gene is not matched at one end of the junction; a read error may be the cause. CDR3 amino acids: CAASSIPGNTEAFF. The CDR3 bases are TGTGCCGCCAGCAGCATCCCAGGTAACACTGAAGCTTTCTTT. The V gene is TRBV15, the J gene TRBJ1-1; D remains unclear. CDR1 and CDR2 from the germline V gene are LNHNV and YYDKDF (reference sequence). The CDR3 has 14 residues.

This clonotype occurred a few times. CDR3 DNA sequence: TGTGCCAGCAGCCACCTAGGGACACCGCAGTATTTT. Amino acid sequence: CASSHLGTPQYF. This chain uses TRBV3-1 with TRBJ2-3; D might be TRBD1 (6 bases). Between the trimmed V and J ends, which lost 3 bases and 10 bases, there was a span of 11 bases. The CDR3 contains 12 residues. CDR1 is LGHDT, CDR2 YNNKEL, per germline (reference sequence).

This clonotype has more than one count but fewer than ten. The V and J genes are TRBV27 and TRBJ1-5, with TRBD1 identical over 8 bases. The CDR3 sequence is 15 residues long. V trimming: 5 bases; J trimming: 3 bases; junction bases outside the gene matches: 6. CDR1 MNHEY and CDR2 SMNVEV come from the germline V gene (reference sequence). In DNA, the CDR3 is TGTGCCAGCAGTAGACAGGGGCGACTCAATCAGCCCCAGCATTTT. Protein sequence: CASSRQGRLNQPQHF.

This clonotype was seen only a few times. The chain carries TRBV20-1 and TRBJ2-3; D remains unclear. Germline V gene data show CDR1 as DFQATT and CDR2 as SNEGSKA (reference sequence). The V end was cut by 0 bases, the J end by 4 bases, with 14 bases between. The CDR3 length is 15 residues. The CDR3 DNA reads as TGCAGTGCTAGAGATCTTGAGTATGGCGCAGATACGCAGTATTTT. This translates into CSARDLEYGADTQYF.

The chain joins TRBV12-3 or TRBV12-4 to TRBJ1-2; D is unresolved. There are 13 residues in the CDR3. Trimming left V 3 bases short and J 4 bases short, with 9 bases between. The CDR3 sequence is CASSLIMSYGYTF. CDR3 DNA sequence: TGTGCCAGCAGTTTGATCATGAGCTATGGCTACACCTTC.

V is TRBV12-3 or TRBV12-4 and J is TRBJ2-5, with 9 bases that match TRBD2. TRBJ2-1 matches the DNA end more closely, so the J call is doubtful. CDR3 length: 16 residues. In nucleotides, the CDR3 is TGTGCCAGCAGTTTTGGAACTAGCGGGCCTACGGGTGAGCAGTTCTTC. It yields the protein CASSFGTSGPTGEQFF.

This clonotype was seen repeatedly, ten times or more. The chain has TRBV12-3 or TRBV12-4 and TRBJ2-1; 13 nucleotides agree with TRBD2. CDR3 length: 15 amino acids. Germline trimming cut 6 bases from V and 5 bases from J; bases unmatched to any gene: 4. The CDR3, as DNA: TGTGCCAGCAGCTTGGGACTAGCGGGGAACAATGAGCAGTTCTTC. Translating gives CASSLGLAGNNEQFF.

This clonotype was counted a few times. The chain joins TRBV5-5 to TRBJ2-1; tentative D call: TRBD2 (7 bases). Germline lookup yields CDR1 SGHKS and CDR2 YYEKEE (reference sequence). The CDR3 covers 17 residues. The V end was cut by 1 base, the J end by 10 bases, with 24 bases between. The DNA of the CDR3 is TGTGCCAGCAGCTTGCGTCCCCCCCGGGGGGCCTTGGTAGAGCAGTTCTTC. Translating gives CASSLRPPRGALVEQFF.

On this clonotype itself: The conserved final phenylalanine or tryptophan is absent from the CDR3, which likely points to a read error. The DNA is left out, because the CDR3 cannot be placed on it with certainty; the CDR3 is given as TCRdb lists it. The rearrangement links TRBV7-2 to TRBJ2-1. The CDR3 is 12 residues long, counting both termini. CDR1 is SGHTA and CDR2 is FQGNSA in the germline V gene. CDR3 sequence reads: CASSLHAREQCV.